This T cell receptor (beta chain) was found in a study of control samples from healthy donors and cancer patients. Assay: immunoSEQ multiplex PCR; the TCRdb copy retains only in-frame clones and omits some. The sample carries 170,000 or so clones, over 85% recorded once. The V segment lost 5 bases and the J segment 8 bases; nucleotides outside the gene matches: 9. Germline CDR1 SGHTA, CDR2 FQGNSA. This CDR3 spans 14 amino acids. The sequence came from a young man in good health. The sample comprised blood. This rearrangement joins TRBV7-2 to TRBJ1-1; 9 bases fit TRBD1. CDR3 residues: CASSPKVGTGEAFF. CDR3 coding DNA: TGTGCCAGCAGCCCGAAAGTCGGGACAGGGGAAGCTTTCTTT.